Detailed here is one T cell receptor beta chain. The data were obtained in a study of read filtering for tumor transcriptome and immune sequencing. Bone marrow was sampled from every patient at the time of active disease. This library used approximately 370 ng RNA and molecular barcoded adaptors spanning alpha/delta and beta/gamma chains. One entry per CDR3 protein, called by TCRdb with MiXCR from the reads. This sample has about 37,000 distinct CDR3 sequences, with roughly an eighth found just once. Sequencing was performed on a population of CD138-negative cells sorted from bone marrow. The clonotype was recovered from a donor aged 40 or older with multiple myeloma.

In nucleotides, the CDR3 is TGTGCCAGCAGTTTGTACGGGAGCGGCTACAATGAGCAGTTCTTC. This gives the protein CASSLYGSGYNEQFF. This sequence joins TRBV12-3 or TRBV12-4 and TRBJ2-1; D perhaps matches TRBD2 (6 bases). The CDR3 loop spans 15 amino acids. V was pared by 3 bases and J by 3 bases, with 12 bases between.